This T cell receptor beta chain is drawn from a study of patients and donors after allogeneic stem cell transplantation. TCRdb analysed the RT-PCR reads with MiXCR anew, one entry per CDR3 protein. The repertoire holds 400,000 to 450,000 distinct CDR3 sequences, with under 20% as singletons. V was pared by 7 bases and J by 2 bases, with 14 bases between. The CDR3 totals 14 residues. The origin of this receptor is a human donor who was either an allogeneic HSCT recipient or a stem cell or donor lymphocyte infusion donor (not recorded which). It is not recorded whose cells these are; they may come from a transplant donor. Sequencing was done on a sample of blood, either unsorted or a sorted T cell fraction (not recorded which). The chain combines TRBV12-3 or TRBV12-4 with TRBJ2-5, with D hard to call. CDR3 in amino acids: CASKAEPGQETQYF. CDR3 nucleotides: TGTGCCAGCAAGGCGGAGCCGGGTCAAGAGACCCAGTACTTC.